Each of the 30 T cell receptor beta chains below was sequenced from the same sample in a study of OX40 agonist ivuxolimab in advanced cancers. Libraries were built with the immunoSEQ multiplex PCR assay. TCRdb mirrors the immuneACCESS table, restricted to in-frame sequences. Some clones are absent from its copies; in checked studies, under half trace to an unresolved V gene, and the reason for the others is unknown. Across this sample there are approximately 94,000 clones, with under 95% seen only once. The biggest ten clones account for over 0.8% of the sample. The sample here was CD4+ or CD8+ T cells sorted from blood, taken in a trial of the OX40 agonist ivuxolimab. The receptors here all came from an adult with an advanced solid tumor such as melanoma, head and neck, liver or kidney cancer.

V and J are TRBV6-6 and TRBJ2-5; no firm D call. CDR3 length: 16 residues. CDR1 is MNHNY, CDR2 SVGAGI, per germline (reference sequence). The V gene lost 6 bases and the J gene lost 4 bases, with 21 bases spanning the gap. The CDR3 DNA is TGTGCCAGCAGCCCTGAGAAGAGCAGTCTCGGAGAGACCCAGTACTTC. Protein sequence: CASSPEKSSLGETQYF.

The V call is TRBV7-8, the J call TRBJ2-7, with 7 bases identical to TRBD2. Trimming cost V 1 base and J 2 bases; bases outside gene matches: 14. Germline-derived CDR1 and CDR2 are SGHVS and FQNEAQ. This CDR3 has 18 amino acids. The CDR3 region is CASSLVVIGLAVPYEQYF. The CDR3 bases are TGTGCCAGCAGCTTAGTCGTCATTGGGCTAGCGGTACCCTACGAGCAGTACTTC.

The rearrangement joins TRBV4-2 to TRBJ2-5; D is perhaps TRBD2 (6 bases). The length of the CDR3 is 14 residues. V shed 1 base and J shed 1 base, with 7 bases lying between them. Germline CDR1 and CDR2: LGHNA and YNFKEQ. The DNA of the CDR3 is TGTGCCAGCAGCCAAGGGGGGGTCCAAGAGACCCAGTACTTC. Encoded protein: CASSQGGVQETQYF.

The gene calls are TRBV6-1 and TRBJ1-4; D perhaps matches TRBD1 (6 bases). V was pared by 8 bases and J by 5 bases, with 15 bases between. The germline CDR1 and CDR2 sequences are MNHNS and SASEGT. The CDR3 has 14 residues. The CDR3 nucleotides read TGTGCCAGCTCCGGCCAGGGGCTCAATGAAAAACTGTTTTTT. Translated, it gives CASSGQGLNEKLFF.

The chain employs TRBV19 and TRBJ2-5; weak D call: TRBD2 (6 bases). CDR3 size: 17 residues. Trimming pared 5 bases from V and 2 bases from J, leaving 21 bases between. Germline assignment: CDR1 LNHDA and CDR2 SQIVND (reference sequence). Here the CDR3 reads CASSSSGRVGGQETQYF. CDR3 sequence (DNA): TGTGCCAGTAGTTCGTCTGGGCGGGTAGGAGGGCAAGAGACCCAGTACTTC.

This clone appeared a single time. The chain combines TRBV9 with TRBJ1-2; D may be TRBD1 (5 bases). Trimming cost V 7 bases and J 7 bases, with 17 bases left between them. CDR1 and CDR2 (germline): SGDLS, YYNGEE. The CDR3 is made up of 13 amino acids. The CDR3 DNA is TGTGCCAGCGGCCTGGGACTTACGAGTGGCTACACCTTC. As protein: CASGLGLTSGYTF.

The genes are TRBV5-4 and TRBJ2-4; weak D call: TRBD1 (5 bases). CDR1 SGHNT and CDR2 YYREEE come from the germline V gene (reference sequence). The germline V and J ends were trimmed by 2 bases and 8 bases, with 11 bases remaining between them. The CDR3 consists of 13 residues. As DNA, the CDR3 is TGTGCCAGCAGCTTACCAGGGAAGGACATTCAGTACTTC. Translating gives CASSLPGKDIQYF.

The V call is TRBV5-5, the J call TRBJ1-3; D might be TRBD1 (6 bases). V dropped 3 bases and J dropped 0 bases, with 16 bases sitting between them. This CDR3 contains 17 residues. Germline assignment: CDR1 SGHKS and CDR2 YYEKEE (reference sequence). The DNA for the CDR3 is TGTGCCAGCAGCTGGGTGACAGGCACTTTCTCTGGAAACACCATATATTTT. Its protein product is CASSWVTGTFSGNTIYF.

The chain employs TRBV4-3 and TRBJ1-4; D may be TRBD1 (5 bases). Germline lookup yields CDR1 LGHNA and CDR2 YSLEER. The CDR3 loop spans 12 amino acids. Trimming took 4 bases from V and 7 from J, leaving 7 bases between them. The chain's CDR3 is CASSRGVEKLFF. The CDR3 DNA reads as TGCGCCAGCAGCCGAGGGGTTGAAAAACTGTTTTTT.

This clone has a single count. The chain joins TRBV4-3 to TRBJ1-2, with D hard to call. CDR3 length: 15 residues. The V gene's germline CDR1 is LGHNA and CDR2 YSLEER. V lost 4 bases, J lost 7 bases, and 19 bases lay in between. The CDR3 reads CASSLDPNSVSGYTF. The CDR3 nucleotides read TGCGCCAGCAGCCTCGACCCGAACTCCGTTAGTGGCTACACCTTC.

The V call is TRBV4-1, the J call TRBJ2-5; a weak D match, TRBD2 (6 bases). The V and J ends lost 1 base and 0 bases respectively, with 9 bases between them. The CDR3 has 15 amino acids. Germline CDR1 and CDR2: MGHRA and YSYEKL. CDR3 amino acids: CASSQAGRNQETQYF. Here the CDR3 DNA reads TGCGCCAGCAGCCAAGCAGGGAGGAACCAAGAGACCCAGTACTTC.

V and J are TRBV19 and TRBJ2-3; the match to TRBD2 covers 8 bases. V lost 6 bases to trimming and J lost 2 bases; unmatched junction nucleotides: 7. CDR1 LNHDA and CDR2 SQIVND come from the germline V gene (reference sequence). The CDR3 is 15 residues long. CDR3 nucleotides: TGTGCCAGTAGCTGGACTAGCAGATACACAGATACGCAGTATTTT. Its translation: CASSWTSRYTDTQYF.

This rearrangement joins TRBV7-3 to TRBJ1-2; the match to TRBD1 covers 7 bases. Unmatched junction bases numbered 9, after V lost 5 bases and J lost 3 bases. The CDR3 has 15 amino acids. CDR1 and CDR2 from the germline V gene are SGHTA and FQGTGA. The CDR3 sequence: CASSLEPGQHYGYTF. The CDR3 nucleotides are TGTGCCAGCAGCCTTGAGCCGGGACAGCACTATGGCTACACCTTC.

This chain links TRBV19 with TRBJ2-5; D possibly matches TRBD1 or TRBD2 (5 bases each). The DNA end favors TRBJ2-7, so the J call may be wrong. The germline V gene encodes CDR1 LNHDA and CDR2 SQIVND (reference sequence). This CDR3 contains 14 residues. CDR3: CASSIARGAYEQYF. DNA of the CDR3: TGTGCCAGTAGTATTGCTAGGGGAGCCTACGAGCAGTACTTC.

The rearrangement links TRBV28 to TRBJ1-2; D uncertain. The CDR3 is 16 residues long. Trimming took off 6 bases at V and 3 bases at J, with 20 bases between the two ends. Germline assignment: CDR1 MDHEN and CDR2 SYDVKM. The CDR3, as DNA: TGTGCCAGCAGCCCTCCCGGCTATCGCGGGTACTATGGCTACACCTTC. Translated, it gives CASSPPGYRGYYGYTF.

The rearrangement uses TRBV19 and TRBJ2-3, with TRBD1 identical over 7 bases. The germline CDR1 and CDR2 sequences are LNHDA and SQIVND (reference sequence). The CDR3 has 15 amino acids. Trimming at V came to 7 bases and at J to 2 bases, leaving 9 bases not matched to a gene. The CDR3 sequence: CASKGARRSTDTQYF. For the CDR3, the DNA is TGTGCCAGTAAGGGGGCGAGGAGATCCACAGATACGCAGTATTTT. Filled out from reference TRBV19 and TRBJ2-3, the complete variable domain reads DGGITQSPKYLFRKEGQNVTLSCEQNLNHDAMYWYRQDPGQGLRLIYYSQIVNDFQKGDIAEGYSVSREKKESFPLTVTSAQKNPTAFYLCASKGARRSTDTQYFGPGTRLTVL.

The V and J genes are TRBV10-3 and TRBJ2-7, with 7 bases aligning to TRBD2. Germline V gives CDR1 ENHRY, CDR2 SYGVKD. This CDR3 is built from 14 residues. Trimming removed 3 bases from V and 5 bases from J; junction bases left unmatched: 7. CDR3 amino acids: CAISETAGVNEQYF. The CDR3 DNA reads as TGTGCCATCAGTGAAACGGCGGGAGTGAACGAGCAGTACTTC.

This clone was detected only once. The chain uses TRBV9 and TRBJ2-1; 10 nucleotides align to TRBD2. CDR3 length equals 18 residues. The germline V gene has CDR1 SGDLS and CDR2 YYNGEE. After removal of 4 bases from V and 7 bases from J, the junction contained 17 bases not matched to a gene. The CDR3 is CASSFPPLAGEGGNEQFF. CDR3 in DNA: TGTGCCAGCAGCTTCCCTCCCCTAGCGGGAGAAGGCGGGAATGAGCAGTTCTTC.

This clone was recorded once. The chain has TRBV7-2 and TRBJ1-1; weak D call: TRBD1 (5 bases). The length of the CDR3 is 13 residues. CDR1 and CDR2 (germline): SGHTA, FQGNSA. The V end was cut by 2 bases, the J end by 11 bases, with 15 bases between. The CDR3 region has the DNA TGTGCCAGCAGCTTACCGGGGACTGGAGCGGCTTTCTTT. This codes for CASSLPGTGAAFF. The full variable domain, completed using reference TRBV7-2 and TRBJ1-1, is GAGVSQSPSNKVTEKGKDVELRCDPISGHTALYWYRQSLGQGLEFLIYFQGNSAPDKSGLPSDRFSAERTGGSVSTLTIQRTQQEDSAVYLCASSLPGTGAAFFGQGTRLTVV.

The chain employs TRBV2 and TRBJ2-6; a weak D match, TRBD2 (6 bases). This CDR3 comprises 15 residues. V dropped 5 bases and J dropped 4 bases, with 12 bases sitting between them. Per the germline V gene, CDR1 is SNHLY and CDR2 is FYNNEI. CDR3 region: CASSTRGGGANVLTF. DNA for the CDR3: TGTGCCAGCAGTACTAGGGGAGGCGGGGCCAACGTCCTGACTTTC.

The chain has TRBV19 and TRBJ2-5; D unresolved. V gave up 3 bases and J gave up 4 bases, with 9 bases separating them. CDR3 length: 13 amino acids. The germline V gene encodes CDR1 LNHDA and CDR2 SQIVND (reference sequence). CDR3 DNA sequence: TGTGCCAGTAGTATTCTAATCCGAGAGACCCAGTACTTC. Protein product: CASSILIRETQYF.

The chain carries TRBV19 and TRBJ2-2, with a weak D call TRBD2 (7 bases). The germline V and J ends were trimmed by 7 bases and 5 bases, with 17 bases remaining between them. The germline V gene encodes CDR1 LNHDA and CDR2 SQIVND (reference sequence). The CDR3 covers 15 residues. In DNA form, the CDR3 reads TGTGCCAGTATTACAACAGGGAGGGGGACCGGGGAGCTGTTTTTT. Protein product: CASITTGRGTGELFF.

The chain couples TRBV7-6 to TRBJ1-2; no firm D call. V was cut by 5 bases and J by 4 bases, with 23 bases left in between. The CDR3 contains 17 residues. Germline loops: CDR1 SGHVS, CDR2 FNYEAQ. The CDR3 region has the DNA TGTGCCAGCAGCCAAAGCCCATCCGCCCGGGTAGGCTATGGCTACACCTTC. Encoded protein: CASSQSPSARVGYGYTF.

The V gene is TRBV5-4, the J gene TRBJ2-1; 9 positions agree with TRBD1. The CDR3 has 18 residues. J lost 4 bases, V lost 4 bases, and 15 bases had no gene match. Germline V gene lookup returns CDR1 SGHNT and CDR2 YYREEE (reference sequence). The CDR3 region has the DNA TGTGCCAGCAGCCCCCCGTGGCGGACAGGGGACTCTTACAATGAGCAGTTCTTC. It translates to CASSPPWRTGDSYNEQFF.

The chain employs TRBV10-3 and TRBJ2-5; tentative D call: TRBD1 (8 bases). Judging by the DNA end, TRBJ2-7 fits better; the J call may be wrong. Looked up from germline, CDR1 is ENHRY and CDR2 is SYGVKD. This CDR3 contains 15 residues. DNA for the CDR3: TGTGCCATCAGTGCCGGACAGGGAGGGACCTACGAGCAGTACTTC. This gives the protein CAISAGQGGTYEQYF.

The genes are TRBV7-3 and TRBJ1-1; D possibly corresponds to TRBD1 (6 bases). Germline V lookup: CDR1 SGHTA, CDR2 FQGTGA. The CDR3 sequence is 15 residues long. Trimming pared 0 bases from V and 1 base from J, leaving 9 bases between. CDR3 nucleotide sequence: TGTGCCAGCAGCTTAACCTTCAGGGGGAACACTGAAGCTTTCTTT. As protein: CASSLTFRGNTEAFF.

The chain has TRBV9 and TRBJ2-2, with TRBD2 matching 9 bases. Unmatched junction bases numbered 8, after V lost 1 base and J lost 4 bases. The germline V gene has CDR1 SGDLS and CDR2 YYNGEE. The CDR3 covers 17 residues. The CDR3 reads CASSVLGSGRFTGELFF. The CDR3 region has the DNA TGTGCCAGCAGCGTATTGGGAAGCGGGAGGTTCACCGGGGAGCTGTTTTTT. Combining the CDR3 with reference TRBV9 and TRBJ2-2 gives the whole variable domain DSGVTQTPKHLITATGQRVTLRCSPRSGDLSVYWYQQSLDQGLQFLIQYYNGEERAKGNILERFSAQQFPDLHSELNLSSLELGDSALYFCASSVLGSGRFTGELFFGEGSRLTVL.

This chain connects TRBV4-3 to TRBJ2-1; D not certain. The CDR3 is made up of 14 amino acids. Per the germline V gene, CDR1 is LGHNA and CDR2 is YSLEER. V lost 0 bases to trimming and J lost 7 bases, with 10 bases between them. CDR3 bases: TGCGCCAGCAGCCAAGACGTAGGCTGGAATGAGCAGTTCTTC. It is translated as CASSQDVGWNEQFF.

The chain joins TRBV15 to TRBJ2-3; possible D gene TRBD2, 6 bases. This CDR3 has 12 amino acids. The V and J ends lost 3 bases and 8 bases respectively, with 9 bases between them. In germline, CDR1 is LNHNV, CDR2 YYDKDF (reference sequence). The CDR3 bases are TGTGCCACCAGCAGGGGACTGCGTACGCAGTATTTT. This translates into CATSRGLRTQYF. Looking up the rest from reference TRBV15 and TRBJ2-3 gives the full variable domain: DAMVIQNPRYQVTQFGKPVTLSCSQTLNHNVMYWYQQKSSQAPKLLFHYYDKDFNNEADTPDNFQSRRPNTSFCFLDIRSPGLGDTAMYLCATSRGLRTQYFGPGTRLTVL.

The chain links TRBV7-2 to TRBJ2-3; 14 bases are a match to TRBD2. The V gene end was trimmed by 6 bases and the J gene end by 6 bases; junction bases not matched to a gene: 5. The CDR3 sequence is 15 residues long. CDR1 and CDR2 from the germline V gene are SGHTA and FQGNSA. The CDR3 DNA reads as TGTGCCAGCAGTCAGACTAGCGGGAGGGCGGATACGCAGTATTTT. Translated: CASSQTSGRADTQYF.